This T cell receptor beta chain originates from a study of blood T cells in healthy people across ages. The CDR3 spans 15 residues. The germline gives CDR1 WNHNN, CDR2 SYGVQD (reference sequence). V was cut by 4 bases and J by 1 base, with 12 bases left in between. PCR was performed a second time for roughly 7 to 12 cycles using a sample-barcoded 5' primer and a J-beta primer mix. A single record per CDR3 protein comes from TCRdb applying MiXCR to the 5' RACE reads. The sample has about 1.6 million distinct CDR3 sequences; almost 35% are singletons. Caucasian, healthy and from Russia, the donors were aged between 6 and 90.

This chain joins TRBV10-1 and TRBJ2-3, with no clear D. Input material: blood. The clonotype originates from a woman in her twenties or thirties in good health. The CDR3 sequence is CASSVGLGGTDTQYF. In nucleotides, the CDR3 is TGCGCCAGCAGTGTCGGTCTAGGAGGCACAGATACGCAGTATTTT.